This TCR beta chain emerged from a study of T cell changes during pregnancy in multiple sclerosis. TCRdb's copy holds only in-frame clones and misses some; the assay was immunoSEQ multiplex PCR. The table records under 110,000 clones, 80% to 95% of them present only once. The V end was cut by 2 bases, the J end by 0 bases, with 11 bases between. This CDR3 spans 15 amino acids. The germline V gene has CDR1 SQVTM and CDR2 ANQGSEA. The sample here was peripheral blood, taken in the second trimester of pregnancy. The sequence was collected from a female donor with multiple sclerosis, enrolled in a pregnancy study. This chain links TRBV29-1 with TRBJ2-1; D gene uncertain. The CDR3 spells CSVELVSSSYNEQFF. CDR3 nucleotides: TGCAGCGTTGAACTTGTATCTAGCTCCTACAATGAGCAGTTCTTC.